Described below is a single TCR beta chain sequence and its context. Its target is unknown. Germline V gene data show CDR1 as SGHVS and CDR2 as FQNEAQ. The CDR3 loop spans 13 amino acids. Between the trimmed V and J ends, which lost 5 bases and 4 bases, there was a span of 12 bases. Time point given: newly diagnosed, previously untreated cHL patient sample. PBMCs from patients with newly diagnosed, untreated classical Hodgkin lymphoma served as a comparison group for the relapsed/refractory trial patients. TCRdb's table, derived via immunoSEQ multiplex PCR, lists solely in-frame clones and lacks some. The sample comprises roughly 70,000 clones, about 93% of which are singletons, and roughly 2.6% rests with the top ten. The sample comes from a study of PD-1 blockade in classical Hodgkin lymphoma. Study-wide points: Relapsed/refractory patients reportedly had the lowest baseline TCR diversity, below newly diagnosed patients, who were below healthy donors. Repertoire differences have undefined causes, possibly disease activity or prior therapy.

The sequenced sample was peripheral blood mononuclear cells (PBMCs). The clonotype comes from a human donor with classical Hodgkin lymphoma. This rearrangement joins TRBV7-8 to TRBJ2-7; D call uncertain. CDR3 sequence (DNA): TGTGCCAGCAGCCCCCCTAGGGCATACGAGCAGTACTTC. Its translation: CASSPPRAYEQYF.